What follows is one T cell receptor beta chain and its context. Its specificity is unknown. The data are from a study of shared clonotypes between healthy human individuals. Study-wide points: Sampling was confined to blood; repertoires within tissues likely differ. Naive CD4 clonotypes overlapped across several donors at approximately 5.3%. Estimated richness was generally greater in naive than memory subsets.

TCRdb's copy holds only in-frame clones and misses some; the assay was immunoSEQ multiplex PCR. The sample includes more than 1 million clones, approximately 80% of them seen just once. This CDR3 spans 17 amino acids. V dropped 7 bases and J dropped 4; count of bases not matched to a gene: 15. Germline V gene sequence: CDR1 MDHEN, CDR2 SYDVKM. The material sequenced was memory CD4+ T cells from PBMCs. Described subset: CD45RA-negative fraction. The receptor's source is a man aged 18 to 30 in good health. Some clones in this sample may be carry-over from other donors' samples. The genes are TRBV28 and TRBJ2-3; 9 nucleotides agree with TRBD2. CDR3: CASTPSTAGGRADTQYF. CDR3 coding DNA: TGTGCCAGCACCCCATCGACCGCGGGAGGGAGAGCAGATACGCAGTATTTT.